This entry lists 31 T cell receptor beta chains sequenced from one sample in a study. The sorted Tregs were CD4+CD25+CD127-/low cells. In TCRdb, the 5' RACE reads were re-called with MiXCR into one record per CDR3 protein. The data show approximately 60,000 distinct CDR3 sequences, approximately 27% seen once. Sequencing was performed on tumor-infiltrating Tregs sorted from the breast tumor. The receptors here all came from a female donor with breast cancer.

On this clonotype: Sequence at one end of the junction differs from germline and may be a read error. The V call is TRBV7-2, the J call TRBJ1-1; tentatively, D is TRBD1 (5 bases). The germline CDR1 and CDR2 sequences are SGHTA and FQGNSA. This CDR3 is 14 amino acids long. The DNA for the CDR3 is TGTGCCAGCAGCCCCGTTTTGACGGGGCTAGCGGCTCTCTTT. Residues: CASSPVLTGLAALF. Based on the CDR3 plus reference TRBV7-2 and TRBJ1-1, the full variable domain is GAGVSQSPSNKVTEKGKDVELRCDPISGHTALYWYRQSLGQGLEFLIYFQGNSAPDKSGLPSDRFSAERTGGSVSTLTIQRTQQEDSAVYLCASSPVLTGLAALFGQGTRLTVV.

In its sample, this clonotype ranks as medium-sized. The chain uses TRBV12-3 or TRBV12-4 and TRBJ1-4; D might be TRBD1 (5 bases). The CDR3 contains 13 residues. V dropped 0 bases and J dropped 7 bases, with 6 bases sitting between them. The chain's CDR3 is CASSLAGVEKLFF. CDR3 coding DNA: TGTGCCAGCAGTTTAGCAGGGGTTGAAAAACTGTTTTTT.

This clonotype has a handful of counts. The chain uses TRBV5-1 and TRBJ1-1; D gene unclear. The CDR3 sequence is 15 residues long. The germline CDR1 and CDR2 sequences are SGHRS and YFSETQ. V shed 8 bases and J shed 2 bases, with 19 bases lying between them. Here the CDR3 DNA reads TGCGCCAGTCGGACGGGTAACATTGGTAACACTGAAGCTTTCTTT. Translating it yields CASRTGNIGNTEAFF. Looking up the rest from reference TRBV5-1 and TRBJ1-1 gives the full variable domain: KAGVTQTPRYLIKTRGQQVTLSCSPISGHRSVSWYQQTPGQGLQFLFEYFSETQRNKGNFPGRFSGRQFSNSRSEMNVSTLELGDSALYLCASRTGNIGNTEAFFGQGTRLTVV.

The table lists this clonotype with many counts. This chain links TRBV9 with TRBJ1-2; perhaps TRBD1 as D (6 bases). There are 15 residues in the CDR3. Trimming removed 4 bases at V and 6 bases at J, with 19 bases between. CDR1 and CDR2 (germline): SGDLS, YYNGEE. CDR3 nucleotides: TGTGCCAGCAGCCCTCGAGGGGACACCCTACATGGCTACACCTTC. Protein: CASSPRGDTLHGYTF.

In its sample, this clonotype was seen a few times. The chain couples TRBV11-2 to TRBJ1-2; 7 bases align to TRBD1. Germline CDR1 SGHAT, CDR2 FQNNGV. The CDR3 totals 18 residues. Trimming took 4 bases from V and 8 from J; bases not matched to a gene: 22. DNA of the CDR3: TGTGCCAGCAGCTCCGGCGGGAGGGACGTACAGGGGAGAGAAGGCTACACCTTC. Its protein is CASSSGGRDVQGREGYTF.

J is TRBJ2-1 and V is TRBV7-6; the D call may be TRBD1 or TRBD2 (6 bases each). V was pared by 6 bases and J by 12 bases, with 12 bases between. Germline lookup yields CDR1 SGHVS and CDR2 FNYEAQ. The length of the CDR3 is 11 residues. CDR3 coding DNA: TGTGCCAGCAGTCAAGGAGGGGGGCAGTTCTTC. It yields the protein CASSQGGGQFF.

This clonotype has at least ten counts. This chain uses TRBV5-1 with TRBJ1-2; unclear D gene. Germline V gives CDR1 SGHRS, CDR2 YFSETQ. Between the trimmed V and J ends, which lost 0 bases and 6 bases, there was a span of 12 bases. CDR3 size: 14 residues. The CDR3 region has the DNA TGCGCCAGCAGCTTGGAGCTCACACCTAATGGCTACACCTTC. Translated: CASSLELTPNGYTF.

This clonotype appeared a few times. This sequence joins TRBV2 and TRBJ1-5; D possibly corresponds to TRBD1 (6 bases). This CDR3 is built from 13 residues. The germline CDR1 and CDR2 sequences are SNHLY and FYNNEI. Trimming left V 6 bases short and J 4 bases short, with 10 bases between. Here the CDR3 DNA reads TGTGCCAGCAGAGGACAGACTAATCAGCCCCAGCATTTT. Its translation is CASRGQTNQPQHF.

The genes are TRBV21-1 and TRBJ2-7; the table gives TRBD1 as D, unverified against the DNA. TRBV21-1 is a pseudogene. The CDR3 covers 15 residues. CDR3 DNA: TGTGCCAGCAGCAGAGAGGGCGGGGCCACCTACGAGCAGTACTTC. It translates to CASSREGGATYEQYF.

CDR3 sequence: CSARDWGSGANVLTF. The DNA of the CDR3 is TGCAGTGCTAGAGATTGGGGCTCTGGGGCCAACGTCCTGACTTTC. This chain uses TRBV20-1 with TRBJ2-6; unclear D gene. The V and J ends lost 0 bases and 0 bases respectively, with 6 bases between them. CDR3 length: 15 residues. Germline V CDR1 and CDR2: DFQATT, SNEGSKA (reference sequence).

This clonotype was counted only a few times. This rearrangement joins TRBV2 to TRBJ2-7; D remains ambiguous. The V gene's germline CDR1 is SNHLY and CDR2 FYNNEI. This CDR3 has 13 amino acids. V was clipped by 4 bases and J by 9 bases, with 16 bases between them. In DNA form, the CDR3 reads TGTGCCAGCAGTGTAGAAAAGCGAATGCCGCAGTACTTC. Amino acid sequence: CASSVEKRMPQYF. The full variable domain, its missing parts supplied by reference TRBV2 and TRBJ2-7, is EPEVTQTPSHQVTQMGQEVILRCVPISNHLYFYWYRQILGQKVEFLVSFYNNEISEKSEIFDDQFSVERPDGSNFTLKIRSTKLEDSAMYFCASSVEKRMPQYFGPGTRLTVT.

Only a few counts were recorded for this clonotype. The CDR3 DNA reads as TGTGCCATCAGTGAGTCGATAGTGGGCCAAGAGACCCAGTACTTC. It codes for CAISESIVGQETQYF. This sequence joins TRBV10-3 and TRBJ2-5; D remains unclear. The germline V gene encodes CDR1 ENHRY and CDR2 SYGVKD. CDR3 size: 15 residues. V was shortened by 0 bases and J by 1 base, with 9 bases between the two germline ends.

Concerning this clonotype: A much larger clone lies one base from this, so it may be a read error. This sequence joins TRBV6-2 or TRBV6-3 and TRBJ2-7; tentative D call: TRBD2 (5 bases). The CDR3 is 14 amino acids. Germline values: CDR1 MNHEY, CDR2 SVGEGT. The CDR3 is CASSDTPRGYEQNF. The CDR3 DNA reads as TGTGCCAGCAGTGACACGCCCCGCGGGTACGAGCAGAACTTC.

This clonotype occurred many times. V and J are TRBV5-1 and TRBJ1-6, with 7 nucleotides matching TRBD1. Germline V gene lookup returns CDR1 SGHRS and CDR2 YFSETQ. V trimming: 6 bases; J trimming: 8 bases; junction bases outside the gene matches: 8. The CDR3 is made up of 14 amino acids. CDR3 amino acids: CASTHRGGDSPLHF. The CDR3 DNA follows: TGCGCCAGCACTCACAGGGGTGGTGATTCACCCCTCCACTTT.

The chain is built from TRBV7-9 and TRBJ2-1; no clear D gene. The CDR3 loop spans 15 amino acids. Germline CDR1 is SEHNR and CDR2 is FQNEAQ (reference sequence). Deletions cut 5 bases from V and 7 bases from J, with 18 bases between. DNA for the CDR3: TGTGCCAGCAGCCCGACCGGTGGTGCCTTTAATGAGCAGTTCTTC. Its protein product is CASSPTGGAFNEQFF.

This clonotype came up a few times. The chain links TRBV27 to TRBJ2-6; D is possibly TRBD1 (5 bases). With 5 bases removed from V and 0 bases from J, the gap between germline ends came to 14 bases. This CDR3 contains 17 residues. Germline-derived CDR1 and CDR2 are MNHEY and SMNVEV (reference sequence). Written as DNA, the CDR3 is TGTGCCAGCAGTAGGACAACCTACCTCTCTGGGGCCAACGTCCTGACTTTC. This sequence encodes CASSRTTYLSGANVLTF. The whole variable domain, filled in from reference TRBV27 and TRBJ2-6, reads EAQVTQNPRYLITVTGKKLTVTCSQNMNHEYMSWYRQDPGLGLRQIYYSMNVEVTDKGDVPEGYKVSRKEKRNFPLILESPSPNQTSLYFCASSRTTYLSGANVLTFGAGSRLTVL.

V usage is TRBV7-2 and J usage is TRBJ2-5; possibly TRBD1 for D (6 bases). The CDR3 contains 15 residues. Germline V lookup: CDR1 SGHTA, CDR2 FQGNSA. Trimming took 0 bases from V and 6 from J, leaving 14 bases between them. The CDR3 sequence is CASSLAPGTSKTQYF. The DNA for the CDR3 is TGTGCCAGCAGCTTAGCCCCCGGGACATCTAAGACCCAGTACTTC.

The rearrangement uses TRBV20-1 and TRBJ2-3; 7 bases are a match to TRBD2. The CDR3 is made up of 13 amino acids. V was clipped by 6 bases and J by 2 bases; unmatched bases: 5. CDR1 and CDR2 from the germline V gene are DFQATT and SNEGSKA (reference sequence). This CDR3 is CSASGTPTDTQYF. CDR3 DNA: TGCAGTGCAAGCGGGACCCCCACAGATACGCAGTATTTT.

The V gene is TRBV7-2, the J gene TRBJ1-4; D is perhaps TRBD1 (5 bases). V gave up 3 bases and J gave up 4 bases, with 9 bases separating them. This CDR3 has 14 residues. Per germline, CDR1 SGHTA and CDR2 FQGNSA. The CDR3 DNA reads TGTACCAGCAGCTTTGACAGAAATAATGAAAAACTGTTTTTT. Protein: CTSSFDRNNEKLFF.

On this clonotype: This sequence may be a read error, since a much larger clone differs from it by one base. The rearrangement joins TRBV20-1 to TRBJ2-7; D not resolved. V was trimmed by 3 bases and J by 9 bases, leaving 18 bases between them. The CDR3 sequence is 13 residues long. Germline CDR1 and CDR2: DFQATT and SNEGSKA (reference sequence). The CDR3 DNA sequence: TGCAGTGCTAGGACTGGTAGTCTCCCCGGGCAGTACTTC. This gives the protein CSARTGSLPGQYF.

On this clonotype itself: Just one base apart from a much larger clone, this may be a read error. The V gene is TRBV4-2, the J gene TRBJ1-5; a possible D gene is TRBD1 (6 bases). There are 16 residues in the CDR3. V was clipped by 1 base and J by 4 bases, with 14 bases between them. The germline CDR1 and CDR2 sequences are LGHNA and YNFKEQ. The CDR3 protein is CASSQVEGQRNQPQHF. CDR3 nucleotides: TGTGCCAGCAGCCAAGTCGAAGGACAGAGGAATCAGCCCCAGCATTTT.

This clonotype was picked up many times. This rearrangement joins TRBV12-3 or TRBV12-4 to TRBJ2-1; 14 nucleotides agree with TRBD2. The J segment lost 8 bases and the V segment lost 7 bases, leaving 10 bases of the junction unmatched. This CDR3 is built from 16 residues. CDR3 protein: CASTLGLAGGDHEQFF. DNA for the CDR3: TGTGCCAGCACCCTAGGACTAGCGGGAGGAGACCATGAGCAGTTCTTC.

V gene TRBV11-2 combines with J gene TRBJ1-1; TRBD1 might be the D (6 bases). The CDR3 covers 14 residues. Between the trimmed V and J ends, which lost 3 bases and 1 base, there was a span of 9 bases. Germline CDR1 reads SGHAT; CDR2 reads FQNNGV. Written as DNA, the CDR3 is TGTGCCAGCAGCTTCGACAGGCAGAACACTGAAGCTTTCTTT. Encoded protein: CASSFDRQNTEAFF.

This chain connects TRBV7-9 to TRBJ2-4; D might be TRBD2 (6 bases). CDR1 is SEHNR and CDR2 is FQNEAQ in the germline V gene (reference sequence). This CDR3 has 13 residues. Trimming pared 4 bases from V and 10 bases from J, leaving 14 bases between. CDR3 amino acids: CASSSDGGWIQYF. The CDR3 coding sequence is TGTGCCAGCAGCTCGGACGGGGGTTGGATTCAGTACTTC.

J is TRBJ2-5 and V is TRBV24-1, with TRBD1 matching 8 bases. The length of the CDR3 is 14 residues. J lost 2 bases, V lost 4 bases, and 2 bases had no gene match. Germline V lookup: CDR1 KGHDR, CDR2 SFDVKD. CDR3 coding DNA: TGTGCCACCAGTGACCGGGACAGGCAAGAGACCCAGTACTTC. Translated, it gives CATSDRDRQETQYF.

This clonotype has more than one count but fewer than ten. The V and J genes are TRBV4-3 and TRBJ1-1, with a tentative D call TRBD1 (5 bases). Trimming left V 1 base short and J 0 bases short, with 9 bases between. Germline assignment: CDR1 LGHNA and CDR2 YSLEER. The CDR3 extends over 15 amino acids. CDR3 DNA sequence: TGCGCCAGCAGCCAAGTGGGGGGGATGAACACTGAAGCTTTCTTT. Protein product: CASSQVGGMNTEAFF.

In its sample, this clonotype was seen a few times. Since a much larger clone is just one base distant, this may be a read error. The chain carries TRBV7-2 and TRBJ2-2, with 7 bases aligning to TRBD2. The junction had 7 bases not matched to a gene; V was cut back by 6 bases and J by 6 bases. Germline values: CDR1 SGHTA, CDR2 FQGNSA. The CDR3 loop spans 14 amino acids. CDR3 sequence reads: CASRHSGAAGELFF. Written as DNA, the CDR3 is TGTGCCAGCAGACACAGCGGGGCAGCCGGGGAGCTGTTTTTT.

The CDR3 protein is CASSYPGTGRNEQYF. CDR3 in DNA: TGTGCCAGCAGTTACCCCGGGACAGGGAGGAACGAGCAGTACTTC. J is TRBJ2-7 and V is TRBV27; TRBD1 matches 9 bases. The length of the CDR3 is 15 residues. CDR1 is MNHEY, CDR2 SMNVEV, per germline (reference sequence). V lost 4 bases to trimming and J lost 5 bases; unmatched junction nucleotides: 9.

This chain connects TRBV18 to TRBJ2-4, with D hard to call. Trimming removed 0 bases from V and 0 bases from J, with 6 bases in between. Germline V gene sequence: CDR1 KGHSH, CDR2 LQKENI. The length of the CDR3 is 15 residues. CDR3 amino acids: CASSPPGSAKNIQYF. The CDR3, as DNA: TGTGCCAGCTCACCACCGGGTTCAGCCAAAAACATTCAGTACTTC.

This clonotype was counted a few times. This chain connects TRBV7-6 to TRBJ2-5; 12 bases align to TRBD2. This CDR3 region has 17 residues. Germline loops: CDR1 SGHVS, CDR2 FNYEAQ. The J segment lost 5 bases and the V segment lost 3 bases, leaving 10 bases of the junction unmatched. CDR3 DNA sequence: TGTGCCAGCAGCTTTTTTGGGGTCGGACTAGCGGGGGAGACCCAGTACTTC. Its translation: CASSFFGVGLAGETQYF.

This clonotype was observed a handful of times. Here the CDR3 DNA reads TGTGCCAGCAGCCAAGATAGCGCCACCCCCACCTACGAGCAGTACTTC. It yields the protein CASSQDSATPTYEQYF. The J gene is TRBJ2-7, the V gene TRBV4-2; D is possibly TRBD2 (5 bases). CDR1 is LGHNA, CDR2 YNFKEQ, per germline. The CDR3 is 16 amino acids. V was trimmed by 0 bases and J by 2 bases, leaving 14 bases between them.